A single sample gave rise to the 8 T cell receptor beta chains below, sequenced in a study of cytomegalovirus exposure and HLA in healthy donors. This PCR relied on a set of 60 Vbeta primers and 13 Jbeta primers. Measured with immunoSEQ multiplex PCR; TCRdb has only the in-frame clones, and not every one. The sample lists approximately 100,000 clones; roughly 75% were seen once. Sequenced material: PBMCs. Receptors were obtained from a woman in her forties in good health and CMV-seronegative.

V gene TRBV28 combines with J gene TRBJ1-1, with TRBD1 identical over 7 bases. Germline CDR1 MDHEN, CDR2 SYDVKM. V was clipped by 1 base and J by 2 bases; unmatched bases: 1. This CDR3 has 14 amino acids. The CDR3: CASSLSGGNTEAFF. CDR3 sequence (DNA): TGTGCCAGCAGTTTATCAGGGGGAAACACTGAAGCTTTCTTT.

The V and J genes are TRBV10-1 and TRBJ2-1, with a weak D call TRBD1 (5 bases). V lost 4 bases, J lost 3 bases, and 13 bases lay in between. Germline loops: CDR1 WNHNN, CDR2 SYGVQD (reference sequence). The CDR3 extends over 15 amino acids. The CDR3 is CASSVSRGSYNEQFF. The CDR3 region has the DNA TGCGCCAGCAGTGTCTCTAGGGGTAGCTACAATGAGCAGTTCTTC.

V is TRBV27 and J is TRBJ2-7, with a tentative D call TRBD2 (7 bases). Trimming took off 6 bases at V and 11 bases at J, with 23 bases between the two ends. Germline lookup yields CDR1 MNHEY and CDR2 SMNVEV (reference sequence). The CDR3 runs 14 residues. The CDR3 nucleotides are TGTGCCAGCAGGATACAGGGAGGGGGTTTCCAGGAGTACTTC. Translating gives CASRIQGGGFQEYF.

The chain has TRBV9 and TRBJ2-2; 13 bases are shared with TRBD2. J lost 4 bases, V lost 3 bases, and 9 bases had no gene match. This CDR3 contains 18 residues. The V gene's germline CDR1 is SGDLS and CDR2 YYNGEE. The CDR3 sequence is CASSDTSGRAPVTGELFF. CDR3 sequence (DNA): TGTGCCAGCAGCGATACTAGCGGGAGGGCTCCGGTCACCGGGGAGCTGTTTTTT.

The rearrangement joins TRBV5-1 to TRBJ2-7, with D tentatively TRBD1 (5 bases). V lost 3 bases to trimming and J lost 2 bases, with 9 bases between them. This CDR3 spans 13 amino acids. Germline values: CDR1 SGHRS, CDR2 YFSETQ. CDR3 bases: TGCGCCAGCAGCTGGGGCAGAGCCTACGAGCAGTACTTC. Amino acid sequence: CASSWGRAYEQYF.

This clone was seen more than once but under ten times. The chain is built from TRBV28 and TRBJ1-2, with TRBD1 matching over 8 bases. V dropped 6 bases and J dropped 5; count of bases not matched to a gene: 5. Germline CDR1 reads MDHEN; CDR2 reads SYDVKM. The CDR3 consists of 13 residues. The CDR3 DNA follows: TGTGCCAGCAGGGACGGACAGGGATATGGCTACACCTTC. Protein: CASRDGQGYGYTF.

This rearrangement joins TRBV5-8 to TRBJ1-4; 7 bases are a match to TRBD1. Germline lookup yields CDR1 SGHTS and CDR2 YDEGEE. The CDR3 is 16 amino acids. Losses at the gene ends were 3 bases for V and 5 bases for J; bases not matched to a gene: 10. The CDR3, as DNA: TGTGCCAGCAGCTCTAGACAGGGAAGGGGCAATGAAAAACTGTTTTTT. It yields the protein CASSSRQGRGNEKLFF. The whole variable domain, remainder taken from reference TRBV5-8 and TRBJ1-4, is EAGVTQSPTHLIKTRGQQATLRCSPISGHTSVYWYQQALGLGLQFLLWYDEGEERNRGNFPPRFSGRQFPNYSSELNVNALELEDSALYLCASSSRQGRGNEKLFFGSGTQLSVL.

The rearrangement joins TRBV5-1 to TRBJ2-3; 15 bases agree with TRBD2. Germline CDR1 and CDR2: SGHRS and YFSETQ. The CDR3 is 18 residues long. V gave up 3 bases and J gave up 3 bases; unmatched junction bases: 8. CDR3 coding DNA: TGCGCCAGCAGCTCGAGACCGGGACTAGCGGGAGGAACAGATACGCAGTATTTT. This gives the protein CASSSRPGLAGGTDTQYF.